These 21 T cell receptor beta chains came from one sample sequenced in a study of shared clonotypes between healthy human individuals. Profiling relied on immunoSEQ multiplex PCR, and the TCRdb table lists in-frame clones only, not all of them. The top ten hold roughly 0.13% of the sample, which has some 2,100,000 clones, more than 90% seen once. Specimen: naive CD4+ T cells sorted from blood. Subset described: CD45RA+ positively selected. Every receptor here comes from a man younger than 35 in good health.

With regard to this clone: The sample holds other DNA sequences that translate to the same CDR3. The chain employs TRBV9 and TRBJ2-7, with 7 bases identical to TRBD2. J lost 2 bases, V lost 0 bases, and 5 bases had no gene match. This CDR3 is built from 15 residues. The V gene's germline CDR1 is SGDLS and CDR2 YYNGEE. The CDR3 nucleotides are TGTGCCAGCAGCGTAGAAGCGGGGCACACCTACGAGCAGTACTTC. Its protein product is CASSVEAGHTYEQYF.

This chain links TRBV27 with TRBJ1-5; 7 bases are shared with TRBD1. V lost 4 bases, J lost 3 bases, and 6 bases stayed unmatched. The CDR3 is 15 amino acids. CDR1 and CDR2 from the germline V gene are MNHEY and SMNVEV (reference sequence). DNA of the CDR3: TGTGCCAGCAGTTCAACGACAGGGAACAATCAGCCCCAGCATTTT. Amino acids: CASSSTTGNNQPQHF.

This sequence joins TRBV6-5 and TRBJ2-7; 11 bases map to TRBD1. V lost 6 bases to trimming and J lost 3 bases; unmatched junction nucleotides: 4. Germline V gives CDR1 MNHEY, CDR2 SVGAGI. The CDR3 runs 14 residues. The CDR3 coding sequence is TGTGCCAGCAGGGCGGGACAGGGGGTCTACGAGCAGTACTTC. Protein product: CASRAGQGVYEQYF.

The rearrangement uses TRBV5-4 and TRBJ2-7; 7 positions match TRBD2. V was pared by 0 bases and J by 3 bases, with 9 bases of the junction left unmatched. In germline, CDR1 is SGHNT, CDR2 YYREEE (reference sequence). The CDR3 runs 16 residues. CDR3: CASSLGSSGLVYEQYF. The CDR3 DNA follows: TGTGCCAGCAGCTTGGGGAGTAGCGGGCTAGTCTACGAGCAGTACTTC.

The chain carries TRBV10-1 and TRBJ1-1, with D uncertain. The CDR3 is 12 amino acids. CDR1 and CDR2 from the germline V gene are WNHNN and SYGVQD (reference sequence). Trimming removed 4 bases from V and 10 bases from J, with 13 bases in between. The CDR3 region has the DNA TGCGCCAGCAGTGGAGCGAACTTACCAGCTTTCTTT. It specifies CASSGANLPAFF.

A single count supports this clone. This rearrangement joins TRBV19 to TRBJ1-2; 8 positions match TRBD1. Germline CDR1 and CDR2: LNHDA and SQIVND (reference sequence). J lost 7 bases, V lost 3 bases, and 7 bases had no gene match. The CDR3 is made up of 14 amino acids. This CDR3 is CASSIPGQGRGYTF. In DNA form, the CDR3 reads TGTGCCAGTAGTATCCCCGGACAGGGTCGTGGCTACACCTTC.

The rearrangement joins TRBV27 to TRBJ2-5, with a weak D call TRBD2 (5 bases). Between the trimmed V and J ends, which lost 0 bases and 0 bases, there was a span of 11 bases. The CDR3 covers 16 residues. CDR1 is MNHEY and CDR2 is SMNVEV in the germline V gene (reference sequence). CDR3 residues: CASSLSWTDYQETQYF. Here the CDR3 DNA reads TGTGCCAGCAGTTTATCGTGGACTGATTACCAAGAGACCCAGTACTTC.

This sequence joins TRBV10-3 and TRBJ1-1; D uncertain. The CDR3 loop spans 14 amino acids. Germline V gives CDR1 ENHRY, CDR2 SYGVKD. Trimming removed 7 bases at V and 5 bases at J, with 17 bases between. The chain's CDR3 is CAITGSPLGTEAFF. The CDR3 DNA follows: TGTGCCATCACCGGATCTCCTTTGGGGACTGAAGCTTTCTTT.

CDR3 coding DNA: TGTGCCAGCAGAAAAATCGGGACAGGGGTGTCAGGACCATATGGCTACACCTTC. Protein product: CASRKIGTGVSGPYGYTF. The chain combines TRBV13 with TRBJ1-2; 10 nucleotides line up with TRBD1. CDR3 size: 18 residues. CDR1 PRHDT and CDR2 FYEKMQ come from the germline V gene (reference sequence). V lost 6 bases, J lost 5 bases, and 18 bases stayed unmatched.

J is TRBJ1-2 and V is TRBV6-6; no clear D gene. The germline V and J ends were trimmed by 5 bases and 4 bases, with 11 bases remaining between them. From germline, CDR1 is MNHNY and CDR2 SVGAGI (reference sequence). The CDR3 extends over 13 amino acids. CDR3 nucleotide sequence: TGTGCCAGCAGTCCGGGATACACCTATGGCTACACCTTC. Protein sequence: CASSPGYTYGYTF.

The genes are TRBV11-2 and TRBJ1-4; tentative D call: TRBD1 (5 bases). Germline V CDR1 and CDR2: SGHAT, FQNNGV. The V end lost 6 bases, the J end lost 3 bases, and 26 bases lay between the germline ends. The CDR3 consists of 19 residues. CDR3 DNA sequence: TGTGCCAGCAGACCAGGGTCGGGCAGTCCCCAAGGGGCTAATGAAAAACTGTTTTTT. Its translation is CASRPGSGSPQGANEKLFF.

The rearrangement joins TRBV6-1 to TRBJ1-2, with D maybe TRBD1 (5 bases). V was clipped by 1 base and J by 0 bases, with 12 bases between them. The germline V gene encodes CDR1 MNHNS and CDR2 SASEGT. The CDR3 is made up of 16 amino acids. CDR3 nucleotides: TGTGCCAGCAGTGAAGGGACATTCAGGTCTAACTATGGCTACACCTTC. Translating it yields CASSEGTFRSNYGYTF.

This chain joins TRBV27 and TRBJ1-2; maybe TRBD1 (5 bases). Germline-derived CDR1 and CDR2 are MNHEY and SMNVEV (reference sequence). The CDR3 has 16 residues. Trimming pared 3 bases from V and 4 bases from J, leaving 18 bases between. CDR3 DNA: TGTGCCAGCAGTTTCCAAGTTCGGGGGGATCTCTATGGCTACACCTTC. It codes for CASSFQVRGDLYGYTF.

The J gene is TRBJ2-3, the V gene TRBV5-4, with 12 positions matching TRBD2. CDR1 is SGHNT and CDR2 is YYREEE in the germline V gene (reference sequence). CDR3 size: 16 residues. V trimming: 4 bases; J trimming: 1 base; junction bases outside the gene matches: 4. In DNA form, the CDR3 reads TGTGCCAGCAGCAAACGACTAGCGGGGGGCACAGATACGCAGTATTTT. Translated, it gives CASSKRLAGGTDTQYF.

This clone was found once. The chain is built from TRBV25-1 and TRBJ2-7, with TRBD1 matching over 9 bases. Unmatched junction bases numbered 6, after V lost 8 bases and J lost 4 bases. The CDR3 has 13 amino acids. The germline V gene encodes CDR1 MGHDK and CDR2 SYGVNS. CDR3 protein: CASRPGQGYEQYF. CDR3 sequence (DNA): TGTGCCAGCCGGCCGGGACAGGGTTACGAGCAGTACTTC.

This clone was picked up a small number of times. The chain is built from TRBV2 and TRBJ1-2, with 10 bases matching TRBD1. The V gene end was trimmed by 6 bases and the J gene end by 8 bases; junction bases not matched to a gene: 3. Germline V gives CDR1 SNHLY, CDR2 FYNNEI. The CDR3 consists of 12 residues. The CDR3 here is CASRTGGAGYTF. The CDR3 coding sequence is TGTGCCAGCAGGACAGGGGGCGCCGGCTACACCTTC.

The chain links TRBV28 to TRBJ1-2; TRBD1 matches 9 bases. CDR3 length: 14 amino acids. The trim removed 6 bases at V and 7 bases at J, leaving 9 bases unmatched. Germline CDR1 MDHEN, CDR2 SYDVKM. The CDR3, as DNA: TGTGCCAGCAGCCCCGACGGGACAGGGCTTGGCTACACCTTC. Translating gives CASSPDGTGLGYTF.

This clone was counted a single time. The genes are TRBV6-1 and TRBJ2-7; D perhaps matches TRBD2 (6 bases). V lost 8 bases and J 0 bases, leaving 17 bases between the germline ends. The CDR3 runs to 15 residues. Germline CDR1 and CDR2: MNHNS and SASEGT. CDR3 loop: CASSAGPISSYEQYF. The CDR3 nucleotides are TGTGCCAGCTCGGCGGGGCCCATAAGCTCCTACGAGCAGTACTTC.

The gene calls are TRBV2 and TRBJ1-4; D is possibly TRBD1 (5 bases). The CDR3 consists of 13 residues. Trimming removed 9 bases at V and 11 bases at J, with 19 bases between. The germline V gene encodes CDR1 SNHLY and CDR2 FYNNEI. Here the CDR3 DNA reads TGTGCCAGTACGGGGGGGACGCCAGGGAAACTGTTTTTT. It specifies CASTGGTPGKLFF.

For this clone: Within the sample, other DNA sequences also encode this same CDR3. The V and J genes are TRBV5-1 and TRBJ2-2, with D possibly matching TRBD1 (5 bases). Trimming left V 0 bases short and J 2 bases short, with 8 bases between. There are 15 residues in the CDR3. Germline CDR1 SGHRS, CDR2 YFSETQ. CDR3 protein: CASSLGQLNTGELFF. The DNA of the CDR3 is TGCGCCAGCAGCTTGGGACAGTTAAACACCGGGGAGCTGTTTTTT.

V and J are TRBV30 and TRBJ1-1; 10 positions match TRBD1. V was clipped by 0 bases and J by 0 bases; unmatched bases: 16. The germline V gene encodes CDR1 GTSNPN and CDR2 SVGIG (reference sequence). This CDR3 is 20 amino acids long. This CDR3 reads CAWSVPTWDRGDRLNTEAFF. In DNA form, the CDR3 reads TGTGCCTGGAGTGTCCCTACTTGGGACAGGGGAGATCGTTTGAACACTGAAGCTTTCTTT.